Described below is a single T cell receptor (beta chain) sequence and its context. Its specificity is unknown. Germline values: CDR1 SGHDT, CDR2 YYEEEE. This CDR3 is 11 amino acids long. V lost 2 bases and J lost 16; bases outside the gene matches: 6. PCR amplification relied on 60 Vbeta primers (plus 13 Jbeta primers). Repertoires were generated with immunoSEQ multiplex PCR, while TCRdb's copy carries only in-frame clones and drops some. The sample shows over 70,000 clones, 80% of them seen only once. These data belong to a study of cytomegalovirus exposure and HLA in healthy donors. Study-wide context: In a previous analysis, some 110 million unique TCR beta sequences were found from some 180 million T cells. The study placed 80% to 90% of its approximately 400 genotyped donors in the Caucasian-associated ancestry cluster. The study's findings and limits: The study carried out a later analysis of TCR beta sequences. It associated roughly 17,000 of them with specific HLA alleles at a false discovery rate of 0.05.

V is TRBV5-6 and J is TRBJ2-1, with 7 bases aligning to TRBD2. The sample taken for sequencing was PBMCs. The clonotype originates from a man younger than 30 in good health and CMV-seronegative. The CDR3 spells CASSFGGRSFF. In DNA form, the CDR3 reads TGTGCCAGCAGCTTCGGGGGGAGAAGTTTCTTC.